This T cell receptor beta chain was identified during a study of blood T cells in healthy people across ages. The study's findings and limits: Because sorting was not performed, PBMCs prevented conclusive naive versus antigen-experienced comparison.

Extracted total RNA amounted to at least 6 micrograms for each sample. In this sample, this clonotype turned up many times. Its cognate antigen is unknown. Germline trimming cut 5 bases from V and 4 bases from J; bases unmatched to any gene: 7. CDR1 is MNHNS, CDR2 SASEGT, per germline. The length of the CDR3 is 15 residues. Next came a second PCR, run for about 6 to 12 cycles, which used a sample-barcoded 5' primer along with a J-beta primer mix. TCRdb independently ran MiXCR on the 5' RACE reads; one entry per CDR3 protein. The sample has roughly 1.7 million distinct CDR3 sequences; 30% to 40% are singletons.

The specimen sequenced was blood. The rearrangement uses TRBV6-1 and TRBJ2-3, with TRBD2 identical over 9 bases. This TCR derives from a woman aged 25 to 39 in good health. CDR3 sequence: CASSLRRGGADTQYF. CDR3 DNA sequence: TGTGCCAGCAGTCTTAGGCGGGGGGGTGCAGATACGCAGTATTTT.